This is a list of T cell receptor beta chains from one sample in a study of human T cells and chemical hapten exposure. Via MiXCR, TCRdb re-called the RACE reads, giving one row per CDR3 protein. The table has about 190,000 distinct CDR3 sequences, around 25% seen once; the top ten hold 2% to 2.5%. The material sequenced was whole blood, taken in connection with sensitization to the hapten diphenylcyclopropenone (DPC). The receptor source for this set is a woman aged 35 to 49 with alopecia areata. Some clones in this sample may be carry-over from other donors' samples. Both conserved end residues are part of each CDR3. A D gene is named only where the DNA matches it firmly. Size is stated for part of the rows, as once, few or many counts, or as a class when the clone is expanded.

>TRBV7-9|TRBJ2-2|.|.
TGTGCCAGCAGCTTATCCCCCGGGGAGCTGTTTTTT
CASSLSPGELFF
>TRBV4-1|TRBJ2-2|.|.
TGCGCCAGCAGCCAGGGGTTTCCTCTTAGGGCACCCGGGGAGCTGTTTTTT
CASSQGFPLRAPGELFF
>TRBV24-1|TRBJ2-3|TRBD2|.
TGTGCCACTCGGACTAGCGGCACAGATACGCAGTATTTT
CATRTSGTDTQYF
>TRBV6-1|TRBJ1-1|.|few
TGTGCCAGCAGTGTCTCAGGGAACACTGAAGCTTTCTTT
CASSVSGNTEAFF
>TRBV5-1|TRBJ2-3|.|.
TGCGCCAGCAGCTTGAACGGCTTAGGTTCTGGAACAGATACGCAGTATTTT
CASSLNGLGSGTDTQYF
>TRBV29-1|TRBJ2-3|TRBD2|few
TGCAGCGTTCCACCGACTAGCGGGAGAGCGGATACGCAGTATTTT
CSVPPTSGRADTQYF
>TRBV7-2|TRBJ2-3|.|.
TGTGCCAGCAGTTATACAGCGACCACAGATACGCAGTATTTT
CASSYTATTDTQYF
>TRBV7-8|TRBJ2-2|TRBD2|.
TGTGCCAGCAGCCCAAGGACTAGCGGGAACACCGGGGAGCTGTTTTTT
CASSPRTSGNTGELFF
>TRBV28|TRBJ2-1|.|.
TGTGCCAGCAGCTACCCGGTGGGTACAGGGTGCGATGAGCAGTTCTTC
CASSYPVGTGCDEQFF
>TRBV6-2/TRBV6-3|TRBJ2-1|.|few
TGTGCCAGCACTCCCCACATACGCACTGGGCAGTTCTTC
CASTPHIRTGQFF
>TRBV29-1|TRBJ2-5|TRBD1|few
TGCAGCGTTGACGGGACAGGGTACGGAGAGACCCAGTACTTC
CSVDGTGYGETQYF
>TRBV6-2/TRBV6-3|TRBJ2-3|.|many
TGTGCCAGCAGGGACGGAAGCACAGATACGCAGTATTTT
CASRDGSTDTQYF
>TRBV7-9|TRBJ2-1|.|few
TGTGCCAGCAGCTTAGATAGCAGACTAGAGCAGTTCTTC
CASSLDSRLEQFF
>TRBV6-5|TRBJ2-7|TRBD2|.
TGTGCCAGCAGTTACTCGACTAGCGGGATGGGTTACTACGAGCAGTACTTC
CASSYSTSGMGYYEQYF
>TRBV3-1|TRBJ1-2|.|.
TGTGCCAGCAGCCAAGTCGAGGCGCACTATGGCTACACCTTC
CASSQVEAHYGYTF
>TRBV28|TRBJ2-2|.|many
TGTGCCAGCAGTTTTTTGGGGGCAGGTACCGGGGAGCTGTTTTTT
CASSFLGAGTGELFF
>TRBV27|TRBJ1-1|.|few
TGTGCCAGCAGTTTAGGCAGGGACACTGAAGCTTTCTTT
CASSLGRDTEAFF
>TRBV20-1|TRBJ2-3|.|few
TGCAGTGCGAAAAGGGCAGGGGTGGGAGATACGCAGTATTTT
CSAKRAGVGDTQYF
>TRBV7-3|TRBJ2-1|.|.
TGTGCCAGCAGCTTAAGAGGGTTTGAAAATGAGCAGTTCTTC
CASSLRGFENEQFF
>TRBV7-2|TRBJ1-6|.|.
TGTGCCAGCAGCACCTCGCATAACAGGGCCCTCCACTTT
CASSTSHNRALHF
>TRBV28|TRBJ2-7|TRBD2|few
TGTGCCAGCAGTCCTCTCAGGCAGGGCCTTGCGGGGGTCGAGCAGTACTTC
CASSPLRQGLAGVEQYF
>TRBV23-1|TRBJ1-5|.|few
TGCGCCAGCAGTCGTGGGAGGGGCATGGATCAGCCCCAGCATTTT
CASSRGRGMDQPQHF
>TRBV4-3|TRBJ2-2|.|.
TGCGCCAGCAGCCAAGAAACAGGGAACACCGGGGAGCTGTTTTTT
CASSQETGNTGELFF
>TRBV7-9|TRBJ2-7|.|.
TGTGCCAGCAGCTCGGAGGGCAACTCCTACGAGCAGTACTTC
CASSSEGNSYEQYF
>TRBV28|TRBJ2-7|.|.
TGTGCCAGCAGCGGGATTTCGCAGTACTTC
CASSGISQYF
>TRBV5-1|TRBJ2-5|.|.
TGCGCCAGCAGCTTAGGGTACTTC
CASSLGYF
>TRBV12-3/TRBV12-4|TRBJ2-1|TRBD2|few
TGTGCCAGCAGCTTTAATGGGGCGGGAGGGCCTAATGAGCAGTTCTTC
CASSFNGAGGPNEQFF
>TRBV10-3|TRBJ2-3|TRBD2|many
TGTGCCATCAGAACGCGGGAGAGCCGCGGAGATACGCAGTATTTT
CAIRTRESRGDTQYF
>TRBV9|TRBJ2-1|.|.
TGTGCCAGCAGCGTAGGGGGTAGAAACAATGAGCAGTTCTTC
CASSVGGRNNEQFF
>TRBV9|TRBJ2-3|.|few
TGTGCCAGCTCCCGGGATTTCCGTCCCACAGATACGCAGTATTTT
CASSRDFRPTDTQYF
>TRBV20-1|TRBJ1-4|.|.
TGCAGTGCCCCCCGGACGGGGAATGAAAAACTGTTTTTT
CSAPRTGNEKLFF
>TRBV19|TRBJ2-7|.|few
TGTGCCAGTAGTCTCCAGGGTTCTTCCTACGAGCAGTACTTC
CASSLQGSSYEQYF
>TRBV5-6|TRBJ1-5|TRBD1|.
TGTGCCAGCAGCTTGGGTGCAGGGGGCCCGAACAATCAGCCCCAGCATTTT
CASSLGAGGPNNQPQHF
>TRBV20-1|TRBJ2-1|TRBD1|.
TGCAGTGCGGAGCGACAGGGACAGGGGGTAAATAATGAGCAGTTCTTC
CSAERQGQGVNNEQFF
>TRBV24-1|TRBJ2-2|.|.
TGTGCCACCAGTGGCAGGTCTCCGAACACCGGGGAGCTGTTTTTT
CATSGRSPNTGELFF
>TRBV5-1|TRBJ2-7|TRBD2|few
TGCGCCAGCGGAAGGACCGGGACTAGCGGGAGAGACGAGCAGTACTTC
CASGRTGTSGRDEQYF
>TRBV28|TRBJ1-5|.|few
TGTGCCAGCAGTTCCGGTGGGGGGAGGACCTATCAGCCCCAGCATTTT
CASSSGGGRTYQPQHF
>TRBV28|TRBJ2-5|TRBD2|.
TGTGCCAGCAGTCGACGACTAGCGGGAGGAGAGACCCAGTACTTC
CASSRRLAGGETQYF
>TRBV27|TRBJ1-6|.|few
TGTGCCAGCAGCCGCCAGGGCAGGGATTCACCCCTCCACTTT
CASSRQGRDSPLHF
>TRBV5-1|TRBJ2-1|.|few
TGCGCCAGCACCCTTGGGCAGGTTTCCTACAATGAGCAGTTCTTC
CASTLGQVSYNEQFF
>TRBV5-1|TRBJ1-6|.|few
TGCGCCAGCAGCCCGAAAGAGAATTCACCCCTCCACTTT
CASSPKENSPLHF
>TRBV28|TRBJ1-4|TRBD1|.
TGTGCCAGCAGTCCCGGGACAGGGTTAAGGAATAATGAAAAACTGTTTTTT
CASSPGTGLRNNEKLFF